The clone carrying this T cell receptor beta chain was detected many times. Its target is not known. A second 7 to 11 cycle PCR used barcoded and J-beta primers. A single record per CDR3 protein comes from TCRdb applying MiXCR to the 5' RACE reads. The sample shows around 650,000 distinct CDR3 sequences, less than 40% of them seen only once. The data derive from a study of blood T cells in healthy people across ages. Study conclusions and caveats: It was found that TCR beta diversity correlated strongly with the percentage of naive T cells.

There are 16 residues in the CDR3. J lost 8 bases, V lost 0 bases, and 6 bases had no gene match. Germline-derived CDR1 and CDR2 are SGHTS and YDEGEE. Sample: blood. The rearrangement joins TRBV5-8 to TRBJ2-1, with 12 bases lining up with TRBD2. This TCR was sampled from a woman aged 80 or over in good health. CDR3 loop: CASSLGTSGDGDEQFF. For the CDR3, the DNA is TGTGCCAGCAGCTTGGGGACTAGCGGGGATGGTGATGAGCAGTTCTTC.